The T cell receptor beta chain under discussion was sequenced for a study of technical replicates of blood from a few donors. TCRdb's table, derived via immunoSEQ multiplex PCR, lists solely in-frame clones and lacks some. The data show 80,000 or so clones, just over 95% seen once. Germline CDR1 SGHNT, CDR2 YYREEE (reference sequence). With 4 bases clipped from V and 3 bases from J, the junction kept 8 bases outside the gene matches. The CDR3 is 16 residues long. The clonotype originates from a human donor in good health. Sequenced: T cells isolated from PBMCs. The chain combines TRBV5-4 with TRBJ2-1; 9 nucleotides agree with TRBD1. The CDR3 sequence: CASSALQGANYNEQFF. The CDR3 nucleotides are TGTGCCAGCAGCGCACTACAGGGGGCCAACTACAATGAGCAGTTCTTC.